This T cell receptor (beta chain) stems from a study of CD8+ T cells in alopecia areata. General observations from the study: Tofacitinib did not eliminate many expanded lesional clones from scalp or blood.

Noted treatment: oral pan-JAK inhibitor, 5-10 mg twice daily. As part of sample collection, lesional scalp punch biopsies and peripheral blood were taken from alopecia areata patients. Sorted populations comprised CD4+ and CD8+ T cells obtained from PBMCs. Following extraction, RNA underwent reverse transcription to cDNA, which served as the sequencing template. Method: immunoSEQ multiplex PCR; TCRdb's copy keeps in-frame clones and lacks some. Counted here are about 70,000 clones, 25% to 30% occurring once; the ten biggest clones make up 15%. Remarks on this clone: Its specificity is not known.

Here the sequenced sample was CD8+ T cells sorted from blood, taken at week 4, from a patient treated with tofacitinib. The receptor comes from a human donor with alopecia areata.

CDR3 sequence: CSVEVGDEQYF. CDR3 nucleotides: TGCAGCGTTGAGGTGGGGGACGAGCAGTACTTC. The chain combines TRBV29-1 with TRBJ2-7; either TRBD1 or TRBD2 may supply D (5 bases each). This CDR3 has 11 amino acids. CDR1 SQVTM and CDR2 ANQGSEA come from the germline V gene. V dropped 3 bases and J dropped 5 bases, with 8 bases sitting between them.